The present T cell receptor (beta chain) was sequenced within a study of blood T cell repertoires in COVID-19. On the study more broadly: The United States, Italy and Spain provided the acute and convalescent COVID-19 samples.

Original handling: Counts of nucleated cells, estimated from reference gene primer amplification, were obtained. TCRdb's copy holds only in-frame clones and misses some; the assay was immunoSEQ multiplex PCR. V and J calls and clone size come straight from that table; D and trimming were deduced from the DNA. This table has more than 250,000 clones, about 84% appearing once. This clone was counted between two and nine times. Trimming removed 5 bases from V and 3 bases from J, with 13 bases in between. Germline V CDR1 and CDR2: LNHDA, SQIVND (reference sequence). The CDR3 loop spans 14 amino acids. The sample consisted of peripheral blood. The clonotype originates from a woman aged 50 to 60 with acute or convalescent COVID-19. V gene TRBV19 combines with J gene TRBJ1-1, with D possibly matching TRBD1 (6 bases). The DNA of the CDR3 is TGTGCCAGTAGTGCCATTCCAGGGGACACTGAAGCTTTCTTT. Translation gives CASSAIPGDTEAFF.